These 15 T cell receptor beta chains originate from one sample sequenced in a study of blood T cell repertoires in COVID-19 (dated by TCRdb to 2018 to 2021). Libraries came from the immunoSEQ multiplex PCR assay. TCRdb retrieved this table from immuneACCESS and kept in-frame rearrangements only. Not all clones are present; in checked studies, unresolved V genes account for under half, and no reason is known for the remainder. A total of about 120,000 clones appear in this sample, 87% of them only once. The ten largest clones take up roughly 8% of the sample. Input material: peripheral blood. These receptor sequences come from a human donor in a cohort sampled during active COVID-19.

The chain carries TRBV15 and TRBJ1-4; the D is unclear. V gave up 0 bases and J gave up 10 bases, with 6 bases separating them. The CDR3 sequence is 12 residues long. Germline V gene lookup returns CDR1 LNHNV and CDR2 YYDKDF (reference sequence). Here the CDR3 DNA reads TGTGCCACCAGCAGAGAGGGAGGAAAACTGTTTTTT. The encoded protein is CATSREGGKLFF.

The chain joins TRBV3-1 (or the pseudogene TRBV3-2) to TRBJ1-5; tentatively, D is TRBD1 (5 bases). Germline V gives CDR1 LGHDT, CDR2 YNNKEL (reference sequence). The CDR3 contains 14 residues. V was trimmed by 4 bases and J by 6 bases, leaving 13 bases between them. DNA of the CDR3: TGTGCCAGCAGCCTAGGACAATTCGCTCAGCCCCAGCATTTT. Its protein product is CASSLGQFAQPQHF.

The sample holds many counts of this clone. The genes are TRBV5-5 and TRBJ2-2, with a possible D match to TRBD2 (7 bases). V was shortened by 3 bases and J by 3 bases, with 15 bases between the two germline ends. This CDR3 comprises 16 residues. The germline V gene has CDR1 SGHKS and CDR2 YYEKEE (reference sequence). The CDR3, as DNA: TGTGCCAGCAGCTCTAGAGGGGGGGCGGACACCGGGGAGCTGTTTTTT. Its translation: CASSSRGGADTGELFF.

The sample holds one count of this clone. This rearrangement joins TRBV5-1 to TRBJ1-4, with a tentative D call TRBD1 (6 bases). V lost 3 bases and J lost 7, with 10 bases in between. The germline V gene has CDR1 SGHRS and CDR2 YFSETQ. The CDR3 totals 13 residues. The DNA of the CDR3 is TGCGCCAGCAGCTCAGGGGTGGGTGAAAAACTGTTTTTT. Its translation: CASSSGVGEKLFF.

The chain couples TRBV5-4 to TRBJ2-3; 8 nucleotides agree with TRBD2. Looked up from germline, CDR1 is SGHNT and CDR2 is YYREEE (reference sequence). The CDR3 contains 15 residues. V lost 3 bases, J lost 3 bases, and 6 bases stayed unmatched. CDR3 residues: CASSSRASGTDTQYF. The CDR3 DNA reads TGTGCCAGCAGCTCAAGGGCTAGCGGGACAGATACGCAGTATTTT.

CDR3 region: CASSKPSGGSGETQYF. The CDR3 DNA reads TGTGCCAGTAGTAAGCCTAGCGGGGGCTCTGGGGAGACCCAGTACTTC. V and J are TRBV19 and TRBJ2-5; 10 bases map to TRBD2. CDR1 is LNHDA, CDR2 SQIVND, per germline (reference sequence). The ends lost 4 bases at V and 5 bases at J; junction bases unmatched: 10. The CDR3 has 16 residues. The full variable domain, rest sourced from reference TRBV19 and TRBJ2-5, is DGGITQSPKYLFRKEGQNVTLSCEQNLNHDAMYWYRQDPGQGLRLIYYSQIVNDFQKGDIAEGYSVSREKKESFPLTVTSAQKNPTAFYLCASSKPSGGSGETQYFGPGTRLLVL.

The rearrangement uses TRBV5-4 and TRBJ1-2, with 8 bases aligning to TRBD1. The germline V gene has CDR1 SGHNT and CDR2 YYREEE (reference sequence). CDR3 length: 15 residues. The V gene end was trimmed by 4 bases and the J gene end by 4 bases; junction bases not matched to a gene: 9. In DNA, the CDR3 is TGTGCCAGCAGCCCCCCGCAGGGGGCAGTCTATGGCTACACCTTC. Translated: CASSPPQGAVYGYTF.

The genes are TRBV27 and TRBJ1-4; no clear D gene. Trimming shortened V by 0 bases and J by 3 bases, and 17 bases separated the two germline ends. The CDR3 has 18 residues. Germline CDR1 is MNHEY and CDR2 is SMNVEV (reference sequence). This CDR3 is CASSLSILYAAANEKLFF. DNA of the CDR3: TGTGCCAGCAGTTTATCGATTCTTTATGCGGCAGCTAATGAAAAACTGTTTTTT.

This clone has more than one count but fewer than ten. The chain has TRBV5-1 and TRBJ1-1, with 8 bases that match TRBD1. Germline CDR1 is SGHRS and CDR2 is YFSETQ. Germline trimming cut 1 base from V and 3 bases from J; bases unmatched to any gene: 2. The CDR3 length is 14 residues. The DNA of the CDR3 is TGCGCCAGCAGCTTGACAGGGGGGGACACTGAAGCTTTCTTT. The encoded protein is CASSLTGGDTEAFF.

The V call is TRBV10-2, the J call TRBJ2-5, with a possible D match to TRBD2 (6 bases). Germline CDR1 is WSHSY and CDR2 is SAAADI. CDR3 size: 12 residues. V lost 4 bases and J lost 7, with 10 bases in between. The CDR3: CASSGDSGTQYF. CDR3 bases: TGCGCCAGCAGTGGGGACTCAGGGACCCAGTACTTC.

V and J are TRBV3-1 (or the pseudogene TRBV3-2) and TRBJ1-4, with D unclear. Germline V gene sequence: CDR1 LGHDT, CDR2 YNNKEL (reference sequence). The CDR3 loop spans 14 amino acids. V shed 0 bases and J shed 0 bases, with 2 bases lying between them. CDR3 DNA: TGTGCCAGCAGCCAAGACGCAACTAATGAAAAACTGTTTTTT. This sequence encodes CASSQDATNEKLFF.

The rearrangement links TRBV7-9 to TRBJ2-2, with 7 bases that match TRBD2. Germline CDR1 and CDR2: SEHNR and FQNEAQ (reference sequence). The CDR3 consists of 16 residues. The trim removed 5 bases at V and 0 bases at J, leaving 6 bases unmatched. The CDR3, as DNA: TGTGCCAGCAGCCAGCAAGCGGGAACGAACACCGGGGAGCTGTTTTTT. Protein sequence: CASSQQAGTNTGELFF.

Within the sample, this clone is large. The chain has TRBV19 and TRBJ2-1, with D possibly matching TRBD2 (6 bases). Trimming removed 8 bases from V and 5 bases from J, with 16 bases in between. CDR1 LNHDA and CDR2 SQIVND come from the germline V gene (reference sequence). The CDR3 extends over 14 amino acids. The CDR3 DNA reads TGTGCCAGTCAGAGGAGGGGTCCGGACAATGAGCAGTTCTTC. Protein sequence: CASQRRGPDNEQFF.

The CDR3 DNA reads as TGTGCCAGCAGCCACAGGACTGCAGGGGGCACCTACGAGCAGTACTTC. This translates into CASSHRTAGGTYEQYF. The chain uses TRBV4-2 and TRBJ2-7; 8 nucleotides align to TRBD1. The J segment lost 2 bases and the V segment lost 3 bases, leaving 9 bases of the junction unmatched. This CDR3 has 16 residues. From germline, CDR1 is LGHNA and CDR2 YNFKEQ.

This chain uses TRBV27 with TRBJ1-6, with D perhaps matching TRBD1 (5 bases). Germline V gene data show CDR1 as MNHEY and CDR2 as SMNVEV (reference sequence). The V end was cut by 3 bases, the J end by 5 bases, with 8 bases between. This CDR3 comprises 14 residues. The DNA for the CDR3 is TGTGCCAGCAGTTTCCAACAGGATAATTCACCCCTCCACTTT. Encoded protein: CASSFQQDNSPLHF.